The rows below give T cell receptor beta chains drawn from one sample of a study of post-analysis software for immune sequencing data. MiXCR, applied by TCRdb to the PCR reads, yields one record per CDR3 protein. The sample has 800,000 to 950,000 distinct CDR3 sequences, approximately 57% seen once; the top ten hold approximately 4.5%. Sequencing was performed on blood. Every receptor here comes from a girl aged 10 to 17 with multiple sclerosis. Each CDR3 is given with its conserved first and last residue. D genes are given only for firm matches. Clone size is shown for a subset of rows, as once, few, many or a class of expanded clone.

d_call,j_call,v_call,clone_size,cdr3_length,cdr3_aa,cdr3_nt
TRBD1,TRBJ1-2,TRBV5-4,NA,15,CASSKSGQGSGGYTF,TGTGCCAGCAGTAAATCGGGACAGGGGAGCGGTGGCTACACCTTC
TRBD1,TRBJ2-5,TRBV5-1,NA,16,CASSISRQGRQETQYF,TGCGCCAGCAGCATTTCTCGACAGGGGCGCCAAGAGACCCAGTACTTC
TRBD1,TRBJ2-3,TRBV20-1,few,17,CSPLGQGELTSTDTQYF,TGCAGTCCCCTCGGACAGGGAGAGCTCACTAGCACAGATACGCAGTATTTT
NA,TRBJ2-7,TRBV11-2,once,15,CASSLWVEGPYEQYF,TGTGCCAGCAGCTTATGGGTCGAGGGTCCCTACGAGCAGTACTTC
NA,TRBJ2-1,TRBV20-1,once,15,CSARSGSNSYNEQFF,TGCAGTGCTAGATCGGGGAGCAACTCCTACAATGAGCAGTTCTTC
TRBD2,TRBJ2-7,TRBV6-6,once,15,CASRPLAGESYEQYF,TGTGCCAGCAGGCCCCTAGCGGGAGAAAGCTACGAGCAGTACTTC
TRBD1,TRBJ1-2,TRBV5-1,NA,14,CASSPSGQGVGYTF,TGCGCCAGCAGCCCCTCGGGACAGGGGGTTGGCTACACCTTC
NA,TRBJ1-2,TRBV20-1,few,13,CSARDAGNYGYTF,TGCAGTGCTAGAGATGCGGGAAACTATGGCTACACCTTC
NA,TRBJ1-2,TRBV7-3,NA,14,CASSSMGRGDGYTF,TGTGCCAGCAGCTCGATGGGGAGGGGCGACGGCTACACCTTC
NA,TRBJ2-1,TRBV18,NA,16,CASSPLQARSYNEQFF,TGTGCCAGCTCACCACTGCAGGCCCGCTCCTACAATGAGCAGTTCTTC
NA,TRBJ2-5,TRBV5-1,few,13,CASSFGPGETQYF,TGCGCCAGCAGCTTTGGGCCGGGAGAGACCCAGTACTTC
NA,TRBJ2-1,TRBV5-1,NA,13,CASSLWDFQEQFF,TGCGCCAGCAGCCTATGGGACTTCCAGGAGCAGTTCTTC
TRBD1,TRBJ2-7,TRBV6-6,NA,17,CASRGTAGRTFSYEQYF,TGTGCCAGCAGGGGGACAGCCGGGCGGACTTTCTCCTACGAGCAGTACTTC
NA,TRBJ2-1,TRBV5-1,NA,14,CASSLGALPSEQFF,TGCGCCAGCAGCTTGGGGGCGCTTCCCTCTGAGCAGTTCTTC
NA,TRBJ2-1,TRBV5-6,NA,11,CASSRIPEQFF,TGTGCCAGCAGCCGAATTCCTGAGCAGTTCTTC
TRBD2,TRBJ2-5,TRBV7-6,NA,16,CASSLGELAGEETQYF,TGTGCCAGCAGCTTAGGGGAACTAGCGGGGGAAGAGACCCAGTACTTC
NA,TRBJ1-2,TRBV29-1,NA,11,CSAGGTYGYTF,TGCAGCGCTGGGGGTACTTATGGCTACACCTTC
NA,TRBJ2-3,TRBV7-6,NA,16,CASSSLNRGGTDAQYF,TGTGCCAGCAGCTCCCTCAACAGGGGGGGCACAGATGCGCAGTATTTT
NA,TRBJ1-2,TRBV29-1,few,13,CSTSLDGAYGYTF,TGCAGCACCTCTTTGGATGGGGCCTATGGCTACACCTTC
TRBD2,TRBJ2-1,TRBV20-1,NA,15,CSATTSGGAYNEQFF,TGCAGTGCTACGACTAGCGGAGGGGCCTACAATGAGCAGTTCTTC
NA,TRBJ1-5,TRBV12-3/TRBV12-4,NA,14,CASSWEGFNQPQHF,TGTGCCAGCAGTTGGGAGGGATTCAATCAGCCCCAGCATTTT
TRBD1,TRBJ1-2,TRBV15,NA,14,CATSGKQGWYGYTF,TGTGCCACCAGCGGAAAACAGGGGTGGTATGGCTACACCTTC
NA,TRBJ2-5,TRBV6-5,few,14,CASSYEGQLETQYF,TGTGCCAGCAGTTACGAAGGACAGCTGGAGACCCAGTACTTC
NA,TRBJ2-1,TRBV2,NA,16,CASSGGGGAGYNEQFF,TGTGCCAGCAGTGGGGGAGGGGGGGCCGGCTACAATGAGCAGTTCTTC
TRBD2,TRBJ2-1,TRBV3-1,NA,16,CASSQEVAGARDEQFF,TGTGCCAGCAGCCAAGAGGTAGCGGGGGCCAGGGATGAGCAGTTCTTC
NA,TRBJ1-1,TRBV30,NA,10,CAWSGGKAFF,TGTGCCTGGAGTGGGGGCAAAGCTTTCTTT
NA,TRBJ2-2,TRBV15,once,16,CATSRVTGLNTGELFF,TGTGCCACCAGCAGAGTGACAGGTCTAAACACCGGGGAGCTGTTTTTT
TRBD1,TRBJ1-2,TRBV4-2,few,16,CASSQVGGQGDHGYTF,TGTGCCAGCAGCCAAGTCGGGGGACAGGGGGACCATGGCTACACCTTC
TRBD2,TRBJ2-4,TRBV20-1,NA,16,CSASGTSGRARDIQYF,TGCAGTGCCAGTGGGACTAGCGGGAGGGCGAGGGACATTCAGTACTTC
NA,TRBJ2-3,TRBV4-1,NA,17,CASSQERGAQGTDTQYF,TGCGCCAGCAGCCAAGAAAGGGGCGCACAGGGCACAGATACGCAGTATTTT
TRBD2,TRBJ2-1,TRBV6-5,NA,18,CASSYSPTSGGASNEQFF,TGTGCCAGCAGTTACTCCCCGACTAGCGGGGGGGCTTCGAATGAGCAGTTCTTC
NA,TRBJ2-7,TRBV21-1,NA,15,CASPSLLAGGGEQYF,TGTGCCAGCCCATCCCTACTAGCGGGAGGTGGAGAGCAGTACTTC
TRBD2,TRBJ2-5,TRBV6-1,few,14,CASSEGGAQETQYF,TGTGCCAGCAGTGAGGGAGGGGCCCAAGAGACCCAGTACTTC
NA,TRBJ2-3,TRBV12-5,NA,14,CASGRTGIADTQYF,TGTGCTAGTGGCCGTACAGGGATCGCAGATACACAGTATTTT
NA,TRBJ1-1,TRBV20-1,NA,11,CSAGRSDRAFF,TGCAGTGCTGGGAGGTCAGACCGAGCTTTCTTT
NA,TRBJ2-3,TRBV7-3,NA,14,CASARRPNTDTQYF,TGTGCCAGCGCCAGGAGGCCCAACACAGATACGCAGTATTTT
NA,TRBJ2-1,TRBV28,NA,14,CASSSEPRGNEQFF,TGTGCCAGCAGTTCAGAGCCGCGCGGCAATGAGCAGTTCTTC